The entry that follows covers one TCR beta chain sequence. CDR3 length: 14 amino acids. V lost 2 bases and J 5 bases, leaving 13 bases between the germline ends. Germline V gene sequence: CDR1 MDHEN, CDR2 SYDVKM. Clones were read by immunoSEQ multiplex PCR, and TCRdb kept only the in-frame ones, dropping some. The data hold 300,000 to 400,000 clones, with more than 75% observed a single time. The data stem from a study of blood T cell repertoires in COVID-19. Specimen: PBMCs or T cells enriched from blood (not recorded which). The rearrangement links TRBV28 to TRBJ2-7, with D maybe TRBD1 (6 bases). This TCR derives from a woman aged 25-40 years who had recovered from COVID-19. The CDR3 coding sequence is TGTGCCAGCAGTTTAGCCGCCAGGGGCCACGAGCAGTACTTC. Its protein product is CASSLAARGHEQYF.